The 27 T cell receptor beta chains below were found in one sample sequenced in a study of blood T cell repertoires in COVID-19. Repertoires were generated with immunoSEQ multiplex PCR, while TCRdb's copy carries only in-frame clones and drops some. The table records fewer than 250,000 clones, 65% to 85% of them present only once. Material: peripheral blood. Source of these receptors: a human donor in a cohort sampled during active COVID-19.

The rearrangement uses TRBV10-3 and TRBJ2-1, with a tentative D call TRBD2 (5 bases). There are 14 residues in the CDR3. Trimming stripped 5 bases from V and 2 bases from J, with 10 bases between. From germline, CDR1 is ENHRY and CDR2 SYGVKD. The CDR3 protein is CAISSDGTYNEQFF. The CDR3 DNA reads as TGTGCCATCAGTTCGGACGGGACCTACAATGAGCAGTTCTTC.

This clone was seen a single time. The chain joins TRBV6-5 to TRBJ1-6, with 7 bases identical to TRBD1. The CDR3 length is 16 residues. Germline values: CDR1 MNHEY, CDR2 SVGAGI. The V segment lost 4 bases and the J segment 11 bases; nucleotides outside the gene matches: 14. The CDR3 loop is CASSSTGRTGWTPLHF. In DNA form, the CDR3 reads TGTGCCAGCAGTTCGACAGGGCGAACGGGGTGGACACCCCTCCACTTT.

Points on this clone: Other nucleotide sequences in the sample specify the same CDR3. The CDR3 DNA is TGCGCCAGCAGTGAGTCGCGAGGATCTGGAAACACCATATATTTT. This encodes CASSESRGSGNTIYF. The V gene is TRBV10-1, the J gene TRBJ1-3; unclear D gene. The length of the CDR3 is 15 residues. Trimming stripped 0 bases from V and 1 base from J, with 7 bases between. The V gene's germline CDR1 is WNHNN and CDR2 SYGVQD (reference sequence).

This clone was found a few times. The chain combines TRBV7-6 with TRBJ1-3, with a tentative D call TRBD1 (5 bases). V lost 4 bases to trimming and J lost 4 bases, with 14 bases between them. Germline CDR1 is SGHVS and CDR2 is FNYEAQ. The CDR3 has 15 amino acids. CDR3 sequence: CASSSAAGFGNTIYF. CDR3 sequence (DNA): TGTGCCAGCAGCTCGGCAGCAGGGTTCGGAAACACCATATATTTT.

This clone was counted once. This chain uses TRBV27 with TRBJ2-2, with 7 bases fitting TRBD2. Germline V CDR1 and CDR2: MNHEY, SMNVEV (reference sequence). This CDR3 has 18 residues. V lost 3 bases to trimming and J lost 4 bases; unmatched junction nucleotides: 14. CDR3 sequence reads: CASSFLGRWRGSTGELFF. DNA for the CDR3: TGTGCCAGCAGTTTCCTAGGGCGGTGGCGGGGGTCCACCGGGGAGCTGTTTTTT.

This CDR3 is CASSLGVLGTQYF. CDR3 nucleotides: TGTGCCAGCAGCTTAGGAGTTCTCGGGACCCAGTACTTC. This chain uses TRBV7-2 with TRBJ2-5; D remains ambiguous. V was trimmed by 1 base and J by 7 bases, leaving 10 bases between them. The germline CDR1 and CDR2 sequences are SGHTA and FQGNSA. The CDR3 consists of 13 residues.

CDR3 sequence (DNA): TGCGCCAGCAGCCCATTTACCGGGACAGGGCAGAACACTGAAGCTTTCTTT. Encoded protein: CASSPFTGTGQNTEAFF. This rearrangement joins TRBV4-1 to TRBJ1-1; 9 positions agree with TRBD1. The CDR3 runs to 17 residues. Germline V gene data show CDR1 as MGHRA and CDR2 as YSYEKL. The V and J ends lost 4 bases and 1 base, in that order; junction bases with no gene match: 10.

This clone appeared once. The genes are TRBV24-1 and TRBJ2-2; 12 positions agree with TRBD1. CDR3 length equals 15 residues. The V gene end was trimmed by 10 bases and the J gene end by 7 bases; junction bases not matched to a gene: 9. CDR1 and CDR2 (germline): KGHDR, SFDVKD. The CDR3, as DNA: TGTGCCACAGGAGGGACAGGGGGCGAAGGCGGGGAGCTGTTTTTT. It translates to CATGGTGGEGGELFF.

The chain combines TRBV27 with TRBJ2-3, with 8 nucleotides matching TRBD2. Germline CDR1 reads MNHEY; CDR2 reads SMNVEV (reference sequence). This CDR3 has 13 amino acids. With V trimmed by 5 bases and J by 6 bases, 4 bases remained unmatched. The CDR3 loop reads CASSPTSEDTQYF. CDR3 nucleotides: TGTGCCAGCAGTCCGACTAGCGAGGATACGCAGTATTTT.

V and J are TRBV6-6 and TRBJ1-5; 7 nucleotides align to TRBD1. V lost 2 bases to trimming and J lost 6 bases; unmatched junction nucleotides: 7. Germline loops: CDR1 MNHNY, CDR2 SVGAGI (reference sequence). The CDR3 consists of 15 residues. As DNA, the CDR3 is TGTGCCAGCAGTTACGAGCAGGGGGAAGGTCAGCCCCAGCATTTT. Translation gives CASSYEQGEGQPQHF.

This clone was seen a few times. CDR3 in amino acids: CASSLERGATGELFF. For the CDR3, the DNA is TGCGCCAGCAGCTTAGAGCGGGGGGCCACCGGGGAGCTGTTTTTT. V and J are TRBV5-1 and TRBJ2-2, with 9 bases lining up with TRBD2. The ends lost 2 bases at V and 4 bases at J; junction bases unmatched: 3. Germline V gene data show CDR1 as SGHRS and CDR2 as YFSETQ. The length of the CDR3 is 15 residues.

This clone was observed once. The chain links TRBV19 to TRBJ2-3, with 9 bases matching TRBD2. The germline V gene has CDR1 LNHDA and CDR2 SQIVND (reference sequence). J was trimmed by 2 bases and V by 5 bases; bases with no gene match: 5. This CDR3 region has 15 residues. The CDR3 loop reads CASSPGLAITDTQYF. In DNA, the CDR3 is TGTGCCAGTAGTCCCGGACTAGCGATCACAGATACGCAGTATTTT.

As DNA, the CDR3 is TGTGCCAGCAGCTTCCGGGACAGGAACACTGAAGCTTTCTTT. This gives the protein CASSFRDRNTEAFF. This chain links TRBV11-2 with TRBJ1-1, with 7 positions matching TRBD1. Trimming removed 3 bases from V and 1 base from J; junction bases left unmatched: 2. The germline CDR1 and CDR2 sequences are SGHAT and FQNNGV. CDR3 length: 14 residues. Based on the CDR3 plus reference TRBV11-2 and TRBJ1-1, the full variable domain is EAGVAQSPRYKIIEKRQSVAFWCNPISGHATLYWYQQILGQGPKLLIQFQNNGVVDDSQLPKDRFSAERLKGVDSTLKIQPAKLEDSAVYLCASSFRDRNTEAFFGQGTRLTVV.

This rearrangement joins TRBV11-2 to TRBJ1-1; D is uncertain. This CDR3 has 13 amino acids. The V and J ends lost 6 bases and 0 bases respectively, with 8 bases between them. Germline assignment: CDR1 SGHAT and CDR2 FQNNGV. The DNA of the CDR3 is TGTGCCAGCAGTAGTCAAGTGAACACTGAAGCTTTCTTT. Its translation: CASSSQVNTEAFF.

This chain joins TRBV21-1 and TRBJ1-3; TRBD1, the table's D call, lacks a check against the DNA. TRBV21-1 is classified as a pseudogene. The CDR3 loop spans 15 amino acids. The CDR3 DNA reads TGTGCCAGCAGCTCTCCAGGGATCTCTGGAAACACCATATATTTT. Its protein is CASSSPGISGNTIYF.

This chain uses TRBV4-1 with TRBJ2-7; D is possibly TRBD1 (6 bases). Trimming cost V 2 bases and J 0 bases, with 8 bases left between them. The CDR3 is made up of 14 amino acids. Germline V lookup: CDR1 MGHRA, CDR2 YSYEKL. For the CDR3, the DNA is TGCGCCAGCAGCCAACGGGACAACTCCTACGAGCAGTACTTC. It encodes CASSQRDNSYEQYF.

CDR3 nucleotides: TGTGCCAGTAGTACGGGGATGGACACTGAAGCTTTCTTT. Its protein is CASSTGMDTEAFF. The chain is built from TRBV19 and TRBJ1-1, with unresolved D. Germline V lookup: CDR1 LNHDA, CDR2 SQIVND (reference sequence). The CDR3 has 13 residues. The V and J ends lost 4 bases and 3 bases respectively, with 9 bases between them. The full variable domain, in which reference TRBV19 and TRBJ1-1 provide the parts outside the CDR3, is DGGITQSPKYLFRKEGQNVTLSCEQNLNHDAMYWYRQDPGQGLRLIYYSQIVNDFQKGDIAEGYSVSREKKESFPLTVTSAQKNPTAFYLCASSTGMDTEAFFGQGTRLTVV.

The chain joins TRBV18 to TRBJ2-3, with 8 bases that match TRBD2. CDR3 size: 16 residues. The ends lost 1 base at V and 2 bases at J; junction bases unmatched: 5. Per germline, CDR1 KGHSH and CDR2 LQKENI. Here the CDR3 reads CASSPLSGGTTDTQYF. CDR3 sequence (DNA): TGTGCCAGCTCACCACTCAGCGGGGGAACCACAGATACGCAGTATTTT.

This clone was counted a few times. The chain joins TRBV6-1 to TRBJ1-3; perhaps TRBD1 as D (6 bases). Germline loops: CDR1 MNHNS, CDR2 SASEGT. The germline V and J ends were trimmed by 2 bases and 0 bases, with 11 bases remaining between them. This CDR3 spans 16 amino acids. In DNA form, the CDR3 reads TGTGCCAGCAGTGAAAGACAGGCAAGCTCTGGAAACACCATATATTTT. Translated: CASSERQASSGNTIYF.

This chain connects TRBV5-8 to TRBJ2-5, with 8 bases lining up with TRBD2. Germline V gene data show CDR1 as SGHTS and CDR2 as YDEGEE. This CDR3 region has 15 residues. V shed 4 bases and J 4 bases; nucleotides not matched to a gene: 9. CDR3 bases: TGTGCCAGCAGCCGCCCCGCGGGGGGAGCAGAGACCCAGTACTTC. It is translated as CASSRPAGGAETQYF.

This clone appeared a few times. The rearrangement links TRBV7-9 to TRBJ2-7; D is perhaps TRBD2 (6 bases). Germline CDR1 reads SEHNR; CDR2 reads FQNEAQ (reference sequence). V shed 4 bases and J shed 4 bases, with 11 bases lying between them. The CDR3 extends over 13 amino acids. DNA of the CDR3: TGTGCCAGCAGCTCGGGACTGCGATACGAGCAGTACTTC. It encodes CASSSGLRYEQYF.

The gene calls are TRBV5-6 and TRBJ2-3; TRBD2 might be the D (6 bases). The V gene's germline CDR1 is SGHDT and CDR2 YYEEEE. This CDR3 is 13 amino acids long. The ends were cut back, 4 bases at V and 5 bases at J, with 11 bases in the middle. CDR3 sequence reads: CASSRRRGDTQYF. The CDR3 DNA sequence: TGTGCCAGCAGCCGCCGGAGGGGAGATACGCAGTATTTT.

The chain joins TRBV6-6 to TRBJ2-5; 11 bases are shared with TRBD2. The germline V gene encodes CDR1 MNHNY and CDR2 SVGAGI (reference sequence). J lost 5 bases, V lost 0 bases, and 5 bases had no gene match. This CDR3 has 16 residues. As DNA, the CDR3 is TGTGCCAGCAGTTACTCTAGCGGGGGGGTCCGGGAGACCCAGTACTTC. Its translation: CASSYSSGGVRETQYF.

The chain carries TRBV13 and TRBJ1-4; 12 bases fit TRBD1. The trim removed 3 bases at V and 8 bases at J, leaving 10 bases unmatched. The CDR3 spans 17 residues. Germline V gene sequence: CDR1 PRHDT, CDR2 FYEKMQ (reference sequence). The CDR3 DNA reads as TGTGCCAGCAGCTTGGGGACAGGGGGCCTCGGGGAAGAAAAACTGTTTTTT. Protein product: CASSLGTGGLGEEKLFF.

The V and J genes are TRBV13 and TRBJ2-2; D gene unclear. The germline V gene has CDR1 PRHDT and CDR2 FYEKMQ (reference sequence). V lost 5 bases and J lost 3, with 10 bases in between. CDR3 length: 14 amino acids. The CDR3 nucleotides read TGTGCCAGCAGCGAGATCAAATACACCGGGGAGCTGTTTTTT. This codes for CASSEIKYTGELFF.

The V gene is TRBV6-1, the J gene TRBJ2-7, with D perhaps TRBD2 (6 bases). This CDR3 has 16 residues. V was clipped by 4 bases and J by 7 bases, with 23 bases between them. Germline V gene sequence: CDR1 MNHNS, CDR2 SASEGT. The CDR3 region has the DNA TGTGCCAGCAGTGCGTTCCGGGACTCTAGTCGGAATGAGCAGTACTTC. The encoded protein is CASSAFRDSSRNEQYF.

This sequence joins TRBV7-8 and TRBJ2-1; D possibly corresponds to TRBD2 (6 bases). V lost 3 bases and J lost 6, with 15 bases in between. Germline V gene lookup returns CDR1 SGHVS and CDR2 FQNEAQ. CDR3 size: 15 residues. The CDR3 nucleotides read TGTGCCAGCAGCTTTTCCACCGGGAGTCGCAATGAGCAGTTCTTC. Translation gives CASSFSTGSRNEQFF. The full variable domain, its missing parts supplied by reference TRBV7-8 and TRBJ2-1, is GAGVSQSPRYKVAKRGQDVALRCDPISGHVSLFWYQQALGQGPEFLTYFQNEAQLDKSGLPSDRFFAERPEGSVSTLKIQRTQQEDSAVYLCASSFSTGSRNEQFFGPGTRLTVL.